This T cell receptor beta chain derives from a study of T cell responses to AZD1222 COVID-19 vaccine. Study-wide results and limits: Reportedly, nearly half the spike-specific TCRs target unmutated variant regions. CD4 TCRs associated with vaccination spanned spike, dominating at 160-218 and 743-854.

Trimming shortened V by 3 bases and J by 4 bases, and 15 bases separated the two germline ends. This CDR3 has 15 amino acids. CDR1 LNHDA and CDR2 SQIVND come from the germline V gene (reference sequence). To note about this clone: Its antigen remains unknown.

The table came from immunoSEQ multiplex PCR; TCRdb's copy has only in-frame clones and leaves some out. The sample holds approximately 120,000 clones; approximately 86% are singletons and the top ten take around 4.8%. This TCR derives from an adult in good health. Sequenced here: peripheral blood, sampled on day 0 of AZD1222 vaccination. The gene calls are TRBV19 and TRBJ1-2, with D unresolved. CDR3 DNA: TGTGCCAGTAGTATCCCCCCCTCCTCGCTCTATGGCTACACCTTC. Encoded protein: CASSIPPSSLYGYTF.